This T cell receptor (beta chain) stems from a study of T cell repertoires in cytomegalovirus infection. Study information: CMV infection together with matching HLA type was indicated by public TCR beta signatures.

Points from the study as a whole: CMV-specific TCR beta clonotypes restricted by HLA-C dominated the ex vivo response.

TCRdb reprocessed the reads with MiXCR, giving one entry per CDR3 protein. The repertoire holds about 260,000 distinct CDR3 sequences, roughly 9% seen once, with more than 13% in the top ten. In this sample, this clonotype turned up a few times. The antigen remains unidentified. The clonotype comes from a human donor in good health (CMV status not recorded). Some clones in this sample may be carry-over from other donors' samples. Sequencing was carried out using PBMCs.

The CDR3 coding sequence is TGCAGTGCTCTTAATCAGGGCCACAATGAGCAGTTCTTC. Translation gives CSALNQGHNEQFF. V gene TRBV20-1 combines with J gene TRBJ2-1; TRBD1 might be the D (5 bases). The CDR3 runs to 13 residues. Trimming left V 5 bases short and J 5 bases short, with 13 bases between. Germline assignment: CDR1 DFQATT and CDR2 SNEGSKA (reference sequence).